This T cell receptor (beta chain) was identified in a study of neurological immune-mediated disorders. Each CDR3 protein is one row after TCRdb ran MiXCR on the 5' RACE reads. In the table there are tens of thousands of distinct CDR3 sequences, around 21% of which are singletons. This clonotype is medium-sized in the sample. The sorted libraries drew on about a million T cells that were CD4+ or CD8+. Per the germline V gene, CDR1 is LGHDT and CDR2 is YNNKEL (reference sequence). The J segment lost 1 base and the V segment lost 1 base, leaving 0 bases of the junction unmatched. CDR3 length: 15 amino acids.

The receptor comes from a man aged 50 to 59 with HTLV-1-associated myelopathy (HAM/TSP). Sequencing was carried out using CD4+ T cells from blood. V is TRBV3-1 and J is TRBJ2-7; 11 bases are a match to TRBD2. In nucleotides, the CDR3 is TGTGCCAGCAGCCAAGCTAGCGGGGGGTCCTACGAGCAGTACTTC. Residues: CASSQASGGSYEQYF.